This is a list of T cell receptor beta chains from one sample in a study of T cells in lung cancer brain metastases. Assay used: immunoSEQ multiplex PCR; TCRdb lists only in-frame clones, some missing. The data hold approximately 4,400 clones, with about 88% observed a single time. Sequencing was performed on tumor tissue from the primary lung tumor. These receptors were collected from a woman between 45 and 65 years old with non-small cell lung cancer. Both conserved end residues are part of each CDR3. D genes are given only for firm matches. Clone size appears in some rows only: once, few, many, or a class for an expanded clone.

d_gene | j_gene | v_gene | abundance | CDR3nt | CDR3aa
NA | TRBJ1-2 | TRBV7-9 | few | TGTGCCAGCAGCTTAGGACAGGACCAGGAGGGCTACACCTTC | CASSLGQDQEGYTF
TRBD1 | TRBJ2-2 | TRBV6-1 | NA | TGTGCCAGCAGGGGACAGGGCTCCGGGGAGCTGTTTTTT | CASRGQGSGELFF
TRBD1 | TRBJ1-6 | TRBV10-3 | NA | TGTGCCATCAGTGCCCGACAGGGAAAAGAATCACCCCTCCACTTT | CAISARQGKESPLHF
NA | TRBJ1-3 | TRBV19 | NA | TGTGCCAGTAGCCAGGGGAGAGGAAACACCATATATTTT | CASSQGRGNTIYF
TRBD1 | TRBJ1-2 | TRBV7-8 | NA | TGTGCCAGCAGCTTAGGGACAGGGGCGGGTTACACCTTC | CASSLGTGAGYTF
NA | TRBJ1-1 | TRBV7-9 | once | TGTGCCAGCAGCTTAACTCTAGTTGTCAGGAACACTGAAGCTTTCTTT | CASSLTLVVRNTEAFF
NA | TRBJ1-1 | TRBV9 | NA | TGTGCCAGCAGCGCAGAAAGAGTCTCTGAAGCTTTCTTT | CASSAERVSEAFF
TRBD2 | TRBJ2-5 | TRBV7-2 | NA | TGTGCCAGCAGCCCCCCCGGACTAGCGGGAGCAGAGACCCAGTACTTC | CASSPPGLAGAETQYF
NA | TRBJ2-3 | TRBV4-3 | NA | TGCGCCAGCAGCCCAGGGGGAGGGAGGACAGATACGCAGTATTTT | CASSPGGGRTDTQYF
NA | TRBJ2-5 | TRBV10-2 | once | TGCGCCAGCAGACAGGGTAATCAGGATACCCAGTACTTC | CASRQGNQDTQYF
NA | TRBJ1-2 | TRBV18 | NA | TGTGCCAGCTCACCAGATTCTTCCTATGGCTACACCTTC | CASSPDSSYGYTF